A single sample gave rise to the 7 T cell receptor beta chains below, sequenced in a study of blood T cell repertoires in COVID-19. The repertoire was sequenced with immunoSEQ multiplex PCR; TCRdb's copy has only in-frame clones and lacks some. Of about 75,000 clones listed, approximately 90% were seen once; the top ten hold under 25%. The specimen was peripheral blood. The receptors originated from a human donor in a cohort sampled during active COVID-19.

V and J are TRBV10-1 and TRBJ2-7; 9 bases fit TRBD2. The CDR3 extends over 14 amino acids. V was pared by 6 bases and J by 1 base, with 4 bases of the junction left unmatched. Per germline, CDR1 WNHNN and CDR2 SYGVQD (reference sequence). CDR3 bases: TGCGCCAGCAGCCCTAGCGGGGAGTCCTACGAGCAGTACTTC. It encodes CASSPSGESYEQYF.

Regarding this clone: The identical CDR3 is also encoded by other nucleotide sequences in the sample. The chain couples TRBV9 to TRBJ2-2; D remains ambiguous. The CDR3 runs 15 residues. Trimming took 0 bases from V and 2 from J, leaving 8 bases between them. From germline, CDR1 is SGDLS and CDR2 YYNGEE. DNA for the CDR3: TGTGCCAGCAGCGTAGGTGCGGCTAACACCGGGGAGCTGTTTTTT. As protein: CASSVGAANTGELFF.

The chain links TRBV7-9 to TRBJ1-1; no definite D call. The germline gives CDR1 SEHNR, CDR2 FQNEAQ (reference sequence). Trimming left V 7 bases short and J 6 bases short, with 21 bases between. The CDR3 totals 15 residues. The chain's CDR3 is CASISSGGRVPEAFF. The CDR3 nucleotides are TGTGCCAGCATCTCAAGCGGCGGCCGAGTACCTGAAGCTTTCTTT.

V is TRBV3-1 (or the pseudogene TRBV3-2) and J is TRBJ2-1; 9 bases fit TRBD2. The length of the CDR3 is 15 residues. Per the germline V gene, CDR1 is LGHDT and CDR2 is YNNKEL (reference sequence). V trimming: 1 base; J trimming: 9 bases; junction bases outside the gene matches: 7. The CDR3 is CASSQGGGGAFEQFF. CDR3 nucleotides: TGTGCCAGCAGCCAAGGTGGCGGGGGGGCCTTTGAGCAGTTCTTC.

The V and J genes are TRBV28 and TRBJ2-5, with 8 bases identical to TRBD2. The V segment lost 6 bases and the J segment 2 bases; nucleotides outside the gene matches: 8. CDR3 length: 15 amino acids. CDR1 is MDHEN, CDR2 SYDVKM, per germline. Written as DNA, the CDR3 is TGTGCCAGCAGCTTCCGACTAGCGATACAAGAGACCCAGTACTTC. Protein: CASSFRLAIQETQYF.

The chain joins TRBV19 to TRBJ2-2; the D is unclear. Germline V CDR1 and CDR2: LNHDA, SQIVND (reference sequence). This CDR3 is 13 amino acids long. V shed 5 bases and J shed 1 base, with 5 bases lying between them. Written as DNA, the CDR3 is TGTGCCAGTAGTCCCCGGAACACCGGGGAGCTGTTTTTT. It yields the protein CASSPRNTGELFF.

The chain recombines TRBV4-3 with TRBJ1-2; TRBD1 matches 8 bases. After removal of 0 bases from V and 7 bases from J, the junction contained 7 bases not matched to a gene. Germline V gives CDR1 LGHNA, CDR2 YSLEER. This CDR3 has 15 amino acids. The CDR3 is CASSQEAQGARGYTF. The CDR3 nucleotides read TGCGCCAGCAGCCAAGAAGCCCAGGGGGCCCGTGGCTACACCTTC.